The clone carrying this TCR beta chain was seen many times. The antigen remains unidentified. Investigators prepared the TCR beta libraries by applying iRepertoire HTBI primers and Arm-PCR of CDR3 regions. Via MiXCR, TCRdb re-called the multiplex PCR reads, giving one row per CDR3 protein. The sample has 300,000 or so distinct CDR3 sequences, 15% to 20% seen once. V was shortened by 6 bases and J by 6 bases, with 12 bases between the two germline ends. Germline assignment: CDR1 SNHLY and CDR2 FYNNEI. The CDR3 contains 12 residues. The entry originates in a study of regulatory T cells in long-lasting Graves disease. Study-wide results and caveats: TRBV28 was favored in persistent disease, as were TRBJ1-2 and TRBJ2-5.

Specified time point: persistent/refractory GD, antithyroid drugs over 5 years with positive TRAb. Extracted PBMC RNA gave rise to the TCR library. Investigators report Graves' disease was diagnosed under American Thyroid Association guidelines. The peripheral blood volume drawn was roughly 9.9 milliliters, and it was collected into EDTA tubes. This sequence was found in a female donor with Graves disease. This chain connects TRBV2 to TRBJ2-7; D not resolved. The source material was peripheral blood mononuclear cells (PBMCs), sampled when the disease was refractory, from a patient treated with antithyroid drugs. The chain's CDR3 is CASSESVREQYF. CDR3 DNA: TGTGCCAGCAGCGAAAGCGTCCGCGAGCAGTACTTC.